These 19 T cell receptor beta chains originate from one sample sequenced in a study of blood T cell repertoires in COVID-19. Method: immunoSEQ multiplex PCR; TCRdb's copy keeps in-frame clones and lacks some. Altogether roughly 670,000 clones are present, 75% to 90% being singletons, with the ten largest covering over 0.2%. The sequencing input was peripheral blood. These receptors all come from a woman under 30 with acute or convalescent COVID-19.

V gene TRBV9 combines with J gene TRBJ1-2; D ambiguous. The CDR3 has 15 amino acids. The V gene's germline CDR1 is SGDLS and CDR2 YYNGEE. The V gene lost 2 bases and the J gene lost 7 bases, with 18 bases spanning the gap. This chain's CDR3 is CASSVRSRNYGGYTF. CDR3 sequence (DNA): TGTGCCAGCAGCGTCCGTAGTCGGAACTATGGTGGCTACACCTTC.

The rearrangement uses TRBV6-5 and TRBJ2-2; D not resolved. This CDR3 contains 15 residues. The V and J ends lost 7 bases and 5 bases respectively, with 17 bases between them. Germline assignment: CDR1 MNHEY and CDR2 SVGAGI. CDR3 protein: CASTKDSRWTGELFF. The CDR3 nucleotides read TGTGCCAGCACTAAAGACTCGCGCTGGACCGGGGAGCTGTTTTTT.

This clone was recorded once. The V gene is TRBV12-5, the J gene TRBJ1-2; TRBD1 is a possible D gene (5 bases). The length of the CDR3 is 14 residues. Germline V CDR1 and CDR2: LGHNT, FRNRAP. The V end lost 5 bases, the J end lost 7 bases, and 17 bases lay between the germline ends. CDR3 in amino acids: CASGIWTSRAGYTF. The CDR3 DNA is TGTGCTAGTGGTATATGGACATCCAGAGCTGGCTACACCTTC.

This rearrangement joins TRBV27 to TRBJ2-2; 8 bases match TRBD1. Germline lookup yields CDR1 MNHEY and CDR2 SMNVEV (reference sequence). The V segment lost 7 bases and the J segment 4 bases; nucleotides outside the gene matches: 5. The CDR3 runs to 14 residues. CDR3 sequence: CASNRGARTGELFF. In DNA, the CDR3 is TGTGCCAGCAACAGGGGGGCCCGCACCGGGGAGCTGTTTTTT.

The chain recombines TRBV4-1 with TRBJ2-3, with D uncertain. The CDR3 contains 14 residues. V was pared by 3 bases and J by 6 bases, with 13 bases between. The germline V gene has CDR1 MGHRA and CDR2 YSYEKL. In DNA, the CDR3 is TGCGCCAGCAGCCAGGCCGCGGCGCGGGATACGCAGTATTTT. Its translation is CASSQAAARDTQYF.

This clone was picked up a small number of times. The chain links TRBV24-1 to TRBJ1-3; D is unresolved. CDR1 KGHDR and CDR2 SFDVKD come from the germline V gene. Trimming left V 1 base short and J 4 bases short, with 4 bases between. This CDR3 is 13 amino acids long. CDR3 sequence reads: CATSDFSGNTIYF. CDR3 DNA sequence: TGTGCCACCAGTGATTTCTCCGGAAACACCATATATTTT.

CDR3 in DNA: TGTGCCACCAGTGATGAGCTTGGCTACACCTTC. Translation: CATSDELGYTF. The rearrangement links TRBV24-1 to TRBJ1-2; D is unresolved. V lost 3 bases and J lost 7, with 5 bases in between. Germline CDR1 reads KGHDR; CDR2 reads SFDVKD. CDR3 size: 11 residues.

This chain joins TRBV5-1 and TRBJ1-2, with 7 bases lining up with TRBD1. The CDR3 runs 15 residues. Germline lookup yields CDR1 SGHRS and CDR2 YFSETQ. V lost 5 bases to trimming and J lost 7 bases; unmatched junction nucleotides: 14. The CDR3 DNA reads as TGCGCCAGCAGGTTCCGGGACAGAGCTTGGGGTGGCTACACCTTC. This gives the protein CASRFRDRAWGGYTF.

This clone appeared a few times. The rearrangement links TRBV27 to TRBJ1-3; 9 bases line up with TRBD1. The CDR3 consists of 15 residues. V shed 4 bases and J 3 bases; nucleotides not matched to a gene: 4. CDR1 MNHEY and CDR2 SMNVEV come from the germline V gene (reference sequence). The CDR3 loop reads CASSYRGQGGNTIYF. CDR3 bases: TGTGCCAGCAGTTACAGGGGGCAGGGTGGAAACACCATATATTTT.

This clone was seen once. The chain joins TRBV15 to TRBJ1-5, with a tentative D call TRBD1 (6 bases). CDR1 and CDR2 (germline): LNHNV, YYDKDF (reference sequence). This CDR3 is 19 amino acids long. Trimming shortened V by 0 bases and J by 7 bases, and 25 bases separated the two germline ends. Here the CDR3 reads CATSRDPPRQSRGKQPQHF. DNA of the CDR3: TGTGCCACCAGCAGAGATCCACCCCGACAATCGAGGGGGAAGCAGCCCCAGCATTTT.

This CDR3 is CSASGGDRDNEKLFF. The DNA for the CDR3 is TGCAGTGCTAGTGGGGGGGACAGGGATAATGAAAAACTGTTTTTT. The chain carries TRBV20-1 and TRBJ1-4; TRBD1 matches at 9 bases. CDR1 and CDR2 (germline): DFQATT, SNEGSKA (reference sequence). J gave up 4 bases and V 3 bases, and 6 bases lay outside the gene matches. The CDR3 consists of 15 residues.

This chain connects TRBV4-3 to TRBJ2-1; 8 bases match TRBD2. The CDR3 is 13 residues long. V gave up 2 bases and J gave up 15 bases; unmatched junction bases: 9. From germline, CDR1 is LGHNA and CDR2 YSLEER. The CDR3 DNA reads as TGCGCCAGCAGCCAAATCCGGGGACTAGAGGCGTTCTTC. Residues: CASSQIRGLEAFF.

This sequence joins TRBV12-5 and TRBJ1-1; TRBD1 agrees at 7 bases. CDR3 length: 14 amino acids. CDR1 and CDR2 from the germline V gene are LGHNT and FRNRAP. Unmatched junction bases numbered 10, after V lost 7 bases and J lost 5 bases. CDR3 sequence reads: CASAPLEGATEAFF. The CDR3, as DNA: TGTGCTAGTGCCCCCCTGGAGGGGGCGACTGAAGCTTTCTTT.

CDR3 amino acids: CASSVGTDTEAFF. The DNA for the CDR3 is TGTGCCAGCAGCGTAGGGACAGACACTGAAGCTTTCTTT. V gene TRBV5-4 combines with J gene TRBJ1-1; 7 nucleotides agree with TRBD1. CDR3 size: 13 residues. The V segment lost 4 bases and the J segment 3 bases; nucleotides outside the gene matches: 3. Germline V gene sequence: CDR1 SGHNT, CDR2 YYREEE (reference sequence).

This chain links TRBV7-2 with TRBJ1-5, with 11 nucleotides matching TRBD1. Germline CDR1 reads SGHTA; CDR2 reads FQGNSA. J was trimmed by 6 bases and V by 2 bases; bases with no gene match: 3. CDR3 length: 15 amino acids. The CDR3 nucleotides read TGTGCCAGCAGCTTACAGGGGACAGGGGGTCAGCCCCAGCATTTT. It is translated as CASSLQGTGGQPQHF.

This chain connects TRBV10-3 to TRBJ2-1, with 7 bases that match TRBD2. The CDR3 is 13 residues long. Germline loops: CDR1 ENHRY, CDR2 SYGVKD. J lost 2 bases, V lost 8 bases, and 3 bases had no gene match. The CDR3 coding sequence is TGTGCCATCCGGGGGGACGCCTACAATGAGCAGTTCTTC. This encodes CAIRGDAYNEQFF.

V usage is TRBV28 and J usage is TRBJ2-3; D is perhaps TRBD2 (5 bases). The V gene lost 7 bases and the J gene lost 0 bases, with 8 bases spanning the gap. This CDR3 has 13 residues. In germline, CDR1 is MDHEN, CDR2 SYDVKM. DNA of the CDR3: TGTGCCAGCACGCCGGGGAGCACAGATACGCAGTATTTT. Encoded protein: CASTPGSTDTQYF.

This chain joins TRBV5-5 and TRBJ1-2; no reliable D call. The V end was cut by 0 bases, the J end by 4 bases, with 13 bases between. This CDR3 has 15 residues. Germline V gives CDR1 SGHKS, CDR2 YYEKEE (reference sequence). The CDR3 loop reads CASSLELEAGYGYTF. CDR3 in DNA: TGTGCCAGCAGCTTGGAGCTGGAAGCAGGCTATGGCTACACCTTC. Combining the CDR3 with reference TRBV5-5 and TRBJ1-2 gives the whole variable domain DAGVTQSPTHLIKTRGQQVTLRCSPISGHKSVSWYQQVLGQGPQFIFQYYEKEERGRGNFPDRFSARQFPNYSSELNVNALLLGDSALYLCASSLELEAGYGYTFGSGTRLTVV.

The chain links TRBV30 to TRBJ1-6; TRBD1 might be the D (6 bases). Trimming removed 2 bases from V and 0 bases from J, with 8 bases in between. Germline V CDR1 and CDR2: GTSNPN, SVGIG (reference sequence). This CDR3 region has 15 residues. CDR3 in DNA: TGTGCCTGGAGTACGGACAGCTCCTATAATTCACCCCTCCACTTT. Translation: CAWSTDSSYNSPLHF.